These T cell receptor beta chains were read from a single sample in a study of T cell changes during pregnancy in multiple sclerosis. The table came from immunoSEQ multiplex PCR; TCRdb's copy has only in-frame clones and leaves some out. The sample records roughly 57,000 clones, 70% to 90% being singletons. This specimen consisted of peripheral blood, obtained in the first trimester of pregnancy. These receptors were collected from a female donor with multiple sclerosis, enrolled in a pregnancy study. The CDR3 runs from the conserved cysteine through the conserved F or W. A D gene is named only where the DNA matches it firmly. Rows may omit the clone size; those that give it use once, few, many or a size class.

clone size	V gene	D gene	J gene	CDR3 protein	CDR3 DNA
-	TRBV6-1	-	TRBJ2-7	CASSEGAKLHEQYF	TGTGCCAGCAGTGAAGGGGCGAAGTTGCACGAGCAGTACTTC
once	TRBV20-1	-	TRBJ1-5	CSAHSNQPQHF	TGCAGTGCTCATAGCAATCAGCCCCAGCATTTT
-	TRBV10-3	-	TRBJ1-3	CAISETGPNSGNTIYF	TGTGCCATCAGTGAGACAGGTCCTAACTCTGGAAACACCATATATTTT
-	TRBV2	TRBD2	TRBJ2-2	CASSEMAGENTGELFF	TGTGCCAGCAGTGAAATGGCGGGGGAGAACACCGGGGAGCTGTTTTTT
-	TRBV7-9	TRBD2	TRBJ2-1	CASRPGLAGGYVTDEQFF	TGTGCCAGCAGACCGGGACTAGCGGGGGGTTATGTGACCGATGAGCAGTTCTTC
-	TRBV25-1	TRBD1	TRBJ1-2	CASSRTGDYGYTF	TGTGCCAGCAGTCGGACAGGGGACTATGGCTACACCTTC
-	TRBV11-2	-	TRBJ1-1	CASSPQVGSTQKAFF	TGTGCCAGCAGCCCCCAGGTAGGATCCACACAAAAAGCTTTCTTT
-	TRBV5-1	TRBD1	TRBJ1-6	CASSLVRQGYNSPLHF	TGCGCCAGCAGCTTGGTGAGACAGGGGTATAATTCACCCCTCCACTTT
-	TRBV23-1	TRBD2	TRBJ2-3	CASRGLAGTDTQYF	TGCGCCAGCAGGGGACTAGCGGGGACAGATACGCAGTATTTT
-	TRBV19	-	TRBJ2-7	CASQGDSFYEQYF	TGTGCCAGCCAAGGAGACAGCTTCTACGAGCAGTACTTC
-	TRBV2	-	TRBJ1-4	CASSQWEKLFF	TGTGCCAGCAGCCAGTGGGAAAAACTGTTTTTT